Presented here are 11 T cell receptor beta chains from one specimen sequenced in a study of cytomegalovirus exposure and HLA in healthy donors. Use of 60 Vbeta and 13 Jbeta primers characterized the PCR. Data came from immunoSEQ multiplex PCR; TCRdb stores just in-frame clones and leaves some out. The sample table sets out approximately 130,000 clones. The source material was PBMCs. The receptor set was obtained from a woman aged 55-75 years in good health and CMV-seronegative.

J is TRBJ1-5 and V is TRBV6-1; 11 bases fit TRBD1. The CDR3 spans 16 residues. Trimming cost V 2 bases and J 6 bases; bases outside gene matches: 6. Germline V gives CDR1 MNHNS, CDR2 SASEGT. CDR3 nucleotide sequence: TGTGCCAGCAGTGAAACGAGGGACAGGGGGTTTCAGCCCCAGCATTTT. Protein sequence: CASSETRDRGFQPQHF.

This chain links TRBV10-3 with TRBJ2-3, with TRBD1 matching 7 bases. This CDR3 has 14 amino acids. The ends lost 7 bases at V and 2 bases at J; junction bases unmatched: 6. Germline values: CDR1 ENHRY, CDR2 SYGVKD. The CDR3 protein is CAIKKGTDTDTQYF. The CDR3 DNA follows: TGTGCCATCAAAAAAGGGACAGACACAGATACGCAGTATTTT.

The chain joins TRBV29-1 to TRBJ2-5; 9 bases line up with TRBD1. Germline lookup yields CDR1 SQVTM and CDR2 ANQGSEA. V trimming: 7 bases; J trimming: 2 bases; junction bases outside the gene matches: 5. The CDR3 length is 13 residues. This CDR3 reads CSAKTGGQETQYF. In nucleotides, the CDR3 is TGCAGCGCCAAGACAGGGGGGCAAGAGACCCAGTACTTC.

This sequence joins TRBV11-2 and TRBJ2-5; D is possibly TRBD2 (7 bases). Trimming removed 5 bases at V and 4 bases at J, with 14 bases between. The V gene's germline CDR1 is SGHAT and CDR2 FQNNGV. The CDR3 contains 14 residues. This CDR3 reads CASSPGGPGETQYF. CDR3 in DNA: TGTGCCAGCAGCCCCGGGGGGCCGGGAGAGACCCAGTACTTC.

This rearrangement joins TRBV2 to TRBJ2-7; TRBD1 matches 8 bases. The CDR3 loop spans 14 amino acids. After removal of 6 bases from V and 6 bases from J, the junction contained 10 bases not matched to a gene. Germline V gene sequence: CDR1 SNHLY, CDR2 FYNNEI. The CDR3: CASSGQGKASEQYF. CDR3 in DNA: TGTGCCAGCAGCGGACAGGGCAAAGCCTCCGAGCAGTACTTC. Looking up the rest from reference TRBV2 and TRBJ2-7 gives the full variable domain: EPEVTQTPSHQVTQMGQEVILRCVPISNHLYFYWYRQILGQKVEFLVSFYNNEISEKSEIFDDQFSVERPDGSNFTLKIRSTKLEDSAMYFCASSGQGKASEQYFGPGTRLTVT.

The chain joins TRBV28 to TRBJ1-6, with 10 bases that match TRBD1. The germline gives CDR1 MDHEN, CDR2 SYDVKM. This CDR3 contains 19 residues. The junction had 17 bases not matched to a gene; V was cut back by 7 bases and J by 5 bases. In DNA form, the CDR3 reads TGTGCCAGCAATTTTGACAGGGGGCAACTCTACGACGATAATTCACCCCTCCACTTT. Protein: CASNFDRGQLYDDNSPLHF.

This sequence joins TRBV7-8 and TRBJ1-5, with TRBD1 as a possible D gene (6 bases). The CDR3 is 14 residues long. V shed 8 bases and J shed 5 bases, with 16 bases lying between them. The germline gives CDR1 SGHVS, CDR2 FQNEAQ. CDR3 nucleotide sequence: TGTGCCAGCGCCGCTGGACAGATTGATCAGCCCCAGCATTTT. As protein: CASAAGQIDQPQHF.

DNA of the CDR3: TGTGCCAGTAGTGTCCAGGGGAGCAATCAGCCCCAGCATTTT. Translation: CASSVQGSNQPQHF. This chain uses TRBV19 with TRBJ1-5, with a tentative D call TRBD1 (6 bases). Germline V gene sequence: CDR1 LNHDA, CDR2 SQIVND (reference sequence). The CDR3 covers 14 residues. The germline V and J ends were trimmed by 5 bases and 1 base, with 9 bases remaining between them.

The V and J genes are TRBV30 and TRBJ2-3, with a tentative D call TRBD2 (6 bases). The CDR3 loop spans 14 amino acids. V was trimmed by 3 bases and J by 2 bases, leaving 12 bases between them. Germline loops: CDR1 GTSNPN, CDR2 SVGIG (reference sequence). CDR3 sequence reads: CAWSLGGITDTQYF. Here the CDR3 DNA reads TGTGCCTGGAGCTTGGGCGGGATCACAGATACGCAGTATTTT. The variable domain in full, completed from reference TRBV30 and TRBJ2-3, reads SQTIHQWPATLVQPVGSPLSLECTVEGTSNPNLYWYRQAAGRGLQLLFYSVGIGQISSEVPQNLSASRPQDRQFILSSKKLLLSDSGFYLCAWSLGGITDTQYFGPGTRLTVL.

V and J are TRBV11-2 and TRBJ2-1; possible D gene TRBD2, 6 bases. CDR1 and CDR2 (germline): SGHAT, FQNNGV. Between the trimmed V and J ends, which lost 3 bases and 1 base, there was a span of 19 bases. CDR3 length: 18 residues. CDR3 bases: TGTGCCAGCAGCTTGGCGTTGACTCTAGCGATTTCCTACAATGAGCAGTTCTTC. Translated: CASSLALTLAISYNEQFF.

This CDR3 reads CASSALGGSGNTIYF. CDR3 sequence (DNA): TGTGCCAGCAGCGCGCTGGGGGGTTCTGGAAACACCATATATTTT. The rearrangement joins TRBV9 to TRBJ1-3; TRBD1 is a possible D gene (5 bases). The CDR3 spans 15 residues. CDR1 is SGDLS and CDR2 is YYNGEE in the germline V gene. Trimming took 3 bases from V and 1 from J, leaving 11 bases between them.